This TCR beta chain was profiled in a study of T cells in localized non-small cell lung cancer. The study, taken as a whole, reports: Out of the top 100 tumor clones, a median approximately 61 were seen in adjacent lung. Uninvolved adjacent lung showed the highest T cell clonality, exceeding tumor. Prolonged overall survival went with higher T cell density in the blood. Owing to sequencing of a solitary tumor region, heterogeneity cannot be discounted.

The data were produced by immunoSEQ multiplex PCR, yet TCRdb's version contains in-frame clones alone and is incomplete. The sample comprises 45,000 to 55,000 clones, just over 85% of which are singletons, and 15% to 20% rests with the top ten. To note about this clone: The antigen is undetermined.

Germline V gene sequence: CDR1 SGHVS, CDR2 FQNEAQ. V lost 3 bases, J lost 0 bases, and 1 base stayed unmatched. The CDR3 consists of 14 residues. The chain combines TRBV7-8 with TRBJ1-1, with TRBD1 matching over 7 bases. This sequence was found in a male donor aged 60 or over with stage III squamous cell lung carcinoma. The specimen comprised peripheral blood, sampled before any cancer treatment. The CDR3, as DNA: TGTGCCAGCAGCTTCAGGGGGTTGAACACTGAAGCTTTCTTT. Its translation is CASSFRGLNTEAFF.